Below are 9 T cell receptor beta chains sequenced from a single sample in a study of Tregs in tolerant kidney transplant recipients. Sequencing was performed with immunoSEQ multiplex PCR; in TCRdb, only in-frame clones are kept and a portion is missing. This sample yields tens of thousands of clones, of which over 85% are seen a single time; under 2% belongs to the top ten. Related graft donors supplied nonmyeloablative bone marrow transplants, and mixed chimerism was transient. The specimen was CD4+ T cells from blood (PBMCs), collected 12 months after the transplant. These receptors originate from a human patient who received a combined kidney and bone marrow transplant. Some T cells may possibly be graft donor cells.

CDR3 residues: CASSQILTGGRDKNIQYF. In DNA, the CDR3 is TGCGCCAGCAGCCAGATCCTTACAGGGGGCCGGGACAAAAACATTCAGTACTTC. The chain couples TRBV4-3 to TRBJ2-4, with 9 bases that match TRBD1. The CDR3 length is 18 residues. In germline, CDR1 is LGHNA, CDR2 YSLEER. The trim removed 3 bases at V and 3 bases at J, leaving 12 bases unmatched.

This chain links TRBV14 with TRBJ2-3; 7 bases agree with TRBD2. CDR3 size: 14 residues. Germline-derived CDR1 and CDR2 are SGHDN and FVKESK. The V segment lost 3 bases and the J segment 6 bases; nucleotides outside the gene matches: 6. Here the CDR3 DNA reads TGTGCCAGCAGCCAGTTAGGGCGGGAGGATACGCAGTATTTT. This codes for CASSQLGREDTQYF.

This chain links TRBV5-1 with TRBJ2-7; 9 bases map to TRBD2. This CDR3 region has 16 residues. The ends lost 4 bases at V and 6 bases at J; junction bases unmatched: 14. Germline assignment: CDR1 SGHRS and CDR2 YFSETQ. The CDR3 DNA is TGCGCCAGCAGCCCACCGGGGGCAGCGGGGGGTAGCGAGCAGTACTTC. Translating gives CASSPPGAAGGSEQYF. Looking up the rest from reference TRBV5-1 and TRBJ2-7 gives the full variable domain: KAGVTQTPRYLIKTRGQQVTLSCSPISGHRSVSWYQQTPGQGLQFLFEYFSETQRNKGNFPGRFSGRQFSNSRSEMNVSTLELGDSALYLCASSPPGAAGGSEQYFGPGTRLTVT.

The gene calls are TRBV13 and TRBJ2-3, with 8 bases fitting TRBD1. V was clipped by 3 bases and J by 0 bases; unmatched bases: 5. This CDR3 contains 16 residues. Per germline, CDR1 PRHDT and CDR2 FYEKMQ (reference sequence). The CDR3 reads CASSFLRDRSTDTQYF. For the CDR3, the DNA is TGTGCCAGCAGCTTCCTCCGGGACAGGAGCACAGATACGCAGTATTTT.

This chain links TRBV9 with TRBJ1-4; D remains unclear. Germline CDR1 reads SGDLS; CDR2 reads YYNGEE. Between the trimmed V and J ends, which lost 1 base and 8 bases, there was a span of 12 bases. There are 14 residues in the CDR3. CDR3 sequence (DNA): TGTGCCAGCAGCGTAAGATCCGGGAACGAAAAACTGTTTTTT. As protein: CASSVRSGNEKLFF.

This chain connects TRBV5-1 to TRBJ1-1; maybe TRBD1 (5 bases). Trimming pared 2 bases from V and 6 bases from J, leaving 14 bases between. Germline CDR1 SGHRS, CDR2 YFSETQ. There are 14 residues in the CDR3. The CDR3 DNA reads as TGCGCCAGCAGCTTAGGGCAGGGTGGGCCTGAAGCTTTCTTT. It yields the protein CASSLGQGGPEAFF.

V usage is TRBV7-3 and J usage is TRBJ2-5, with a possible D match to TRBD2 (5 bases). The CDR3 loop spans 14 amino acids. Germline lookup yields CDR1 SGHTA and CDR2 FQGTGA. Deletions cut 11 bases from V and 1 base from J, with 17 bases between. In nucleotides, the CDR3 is TGTGCCGGTCCCGGGGAAGTGGGCCAAGAGACCCAGTACTTC. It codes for CAGPGEVGQETQYF. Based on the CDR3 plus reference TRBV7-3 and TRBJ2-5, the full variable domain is GAGVSQTPSNKVTEKGKYVELRCDPISGHTALYWYRQSLGQGPEFLIYFQGTGAADDSGLPNDRFFAVRPEGSVSTLKIQRTERGDSAVYLCAGPGEVGQETQYFGPGTRLLVL.

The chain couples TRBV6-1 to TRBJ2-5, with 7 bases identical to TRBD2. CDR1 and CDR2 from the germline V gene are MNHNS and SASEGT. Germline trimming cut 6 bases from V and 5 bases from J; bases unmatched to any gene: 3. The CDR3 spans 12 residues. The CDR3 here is CASSGAGETQYF. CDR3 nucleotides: TGTGCCAGCAGCGGAGCGGGGGAGACCCAGTACTTC.

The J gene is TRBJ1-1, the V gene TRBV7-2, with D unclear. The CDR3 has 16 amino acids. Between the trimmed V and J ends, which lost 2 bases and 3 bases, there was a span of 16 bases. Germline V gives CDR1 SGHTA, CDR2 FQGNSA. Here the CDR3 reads CASSLTFLRDDTEAFF. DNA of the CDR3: TGTGCCAGCAGCTTAACTTTCCTGAGGGATGACACTGAAGCTTTCTTT.